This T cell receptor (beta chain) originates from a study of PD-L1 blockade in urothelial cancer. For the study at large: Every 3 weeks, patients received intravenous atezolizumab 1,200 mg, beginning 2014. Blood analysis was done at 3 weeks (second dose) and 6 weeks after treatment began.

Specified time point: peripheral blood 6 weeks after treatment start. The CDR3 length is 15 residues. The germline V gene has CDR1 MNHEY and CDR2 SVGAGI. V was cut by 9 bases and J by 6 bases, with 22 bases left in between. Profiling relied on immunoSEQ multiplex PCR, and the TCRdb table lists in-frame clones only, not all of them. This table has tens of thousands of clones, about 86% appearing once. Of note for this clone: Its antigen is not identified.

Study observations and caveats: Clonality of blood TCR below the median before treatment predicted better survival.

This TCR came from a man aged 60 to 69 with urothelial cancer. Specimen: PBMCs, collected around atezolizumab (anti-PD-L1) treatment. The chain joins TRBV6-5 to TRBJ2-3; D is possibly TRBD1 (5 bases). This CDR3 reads CASTDTGRRSDTQYF. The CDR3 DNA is TGTGCCAGTACGGATACAGGCCGACGATCGGATACGCAGTATTTT.